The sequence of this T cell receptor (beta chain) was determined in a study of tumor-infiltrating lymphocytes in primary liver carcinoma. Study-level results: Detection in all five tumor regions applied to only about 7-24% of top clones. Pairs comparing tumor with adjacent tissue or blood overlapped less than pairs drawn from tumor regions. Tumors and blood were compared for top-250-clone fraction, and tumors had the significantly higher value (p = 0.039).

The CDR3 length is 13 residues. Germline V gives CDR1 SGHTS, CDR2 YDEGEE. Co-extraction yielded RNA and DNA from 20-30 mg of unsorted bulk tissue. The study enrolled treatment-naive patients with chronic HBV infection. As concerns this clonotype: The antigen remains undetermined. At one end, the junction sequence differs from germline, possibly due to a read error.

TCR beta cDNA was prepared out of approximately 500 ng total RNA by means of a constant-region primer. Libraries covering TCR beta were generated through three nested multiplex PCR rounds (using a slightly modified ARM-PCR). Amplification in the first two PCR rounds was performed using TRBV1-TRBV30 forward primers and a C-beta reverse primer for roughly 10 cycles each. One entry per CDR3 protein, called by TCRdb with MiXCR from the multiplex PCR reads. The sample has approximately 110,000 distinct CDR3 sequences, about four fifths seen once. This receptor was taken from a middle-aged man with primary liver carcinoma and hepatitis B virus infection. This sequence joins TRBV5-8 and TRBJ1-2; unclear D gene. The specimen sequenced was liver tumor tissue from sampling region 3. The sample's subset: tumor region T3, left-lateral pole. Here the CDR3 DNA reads TGTACCAGCAGAAGAGATACTAACTATGACTACACCTTC. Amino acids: CTSRRDTNYDYTF.